The clone carrying this T cell receptor beta chain was counted ten times or more. These data originate in a study of CD8 T cells in ankylosing spondylitis. CDR1 is SQVTM, CDR2 ANQGSEA, per germline. The CDR3 is 13 residues long. V lost 6 bases to trimming and J lost 1 base; unmatched junction nucleotides: 4. Quantitative 5'-RACE with molecular barcodes produced the TCR beta libraries. TCRdb reanalysed the 5' RACE reads using MiXCR and keeps one entry per CDR3 protein. The sample consists of 250,000 to 300,000 distinct CDR3 sequences, 15% to 25% of them appearing once. J is TRBJ1-1 and V is TRBV29-1, with TRBD1 identical over 8 bases. The TCR was taken from a male donor with ankylosing spondylitis or in good health (not recorded which). The sample comprised blood, either unsorted or a sorted T cell fraction (not recorded which). The CDR3 nucleotides read TGCAGCGTGAAAACAGGGGGGAACACTGAAGCTTTCTTT. Encoded protein: CSVKTGGNTEAFF.